This TCR beta chain was observed in a study of T cells in Graves' hyperthyroidism and ophthalmopathy. This clonotype occurred many times. Germline V gives CDR1 SGDLS, CDR2 YYNGEE. V trimming: 0 bases; J trimming: 7 bases; junction bases outside the gene matches: 5. CDR3 length: 15 amino acids. The TCR beta CDR3 regions underwent amplification using RNA transcripts as the source. HTBI primers were the set used in a first-round RT-PCR of the TCR CDR3. TCRdb fed the multiplex PCR reads into MiXCR, producing one record per CDR3 protein. The repertoire includes hundreds of thousands of distinct CDR3 sequences, roughly an eighth of them detected once, and around 9.2% sits in the top ten.

This chain connects TRBV9 to TRBJ1-3, with 9 nucleotides matching TRBD1. The source material was blood. The TCR sequence derives from a woman aged 18-29 years with Graves' hyperthyroidism. CDR3 coding DNA: TGTGCCAGCAGCGTAGGGGACAGGGATAGGAACACCATATATTTT. Protein sequence: CASSVGDRDRNTIYF.